This is a list of T cell receptor beta chains from one sample in a study of Graves' ophthalmopathy and Graves' hyperthyroidism. TCRdb ran MiXCR on the multiplex PCR reads and lists one entry per CDR3 protein. The table shows about 660,000 distinct CDR3 sequences, with under 50% occurring only once. The sample consisted of peripheral blood. These receptor sequences come from an adult man with Graves' ophthalmopathy. Each CDR3 is given with its conserved first and last residue.

V	J	length	CDR3
TRBV7-9	TRBJ1-2	16	CASSLALIQMNYGYTF
TRBV24-1	TRBJ2-3	13	CATGEATTDTQYF
TRBV2	TRBJ1-4	12	CASRLGNEKLFF
TRBV7-2	TRBJ1-2	13	CASSAQGAVGYTF
TRBV29-1	TRBJ2-7	12	CSVNRGFNEQYF
TRBV4-1	TRBJ1-3	17	CASSQDEVGNSGNTIYF
TRBV25-1	TRBJ1-1	11	CASMKGTEAFF
TRBV2	TRBJ2-2	12	CAWSQNTGELFF
TRBV18	TRBJ1-4	12	CASSLRPEKLFF
TRBV29-1	TRBJ2-7	16	CSVEDSTLGGGYEQYF
TRBV7-6	TRBJ2-7	17	CASSVLTGTGSSYEQYF
TRBV29-1	TRBJ1-2	10	CSGEGKGYTF
TRBV5-8	TRBJ1-1	15	CASSPSPQMNTEAFF
TRBV7-8	TRBJ1-1	11	CASIGWGEASF
TRBV13	TRBJ1-4	17	CASSQRTGGYLNEKLFF
TRBV20-1	TRBJ1-2	13	CSAFSGLNYGYTF
TRBV2	TRBJ2-2	14	CASSLGWNTGELFF
TRBV10-3	TRBJ2-2	16	CASARQGGLNTGELFF
TRBV10-3	TRBJ2-7	15	CASSPSQGSPYEQYF
TRBV3-1	TRBJ1-6	14	CASSQVQGWSPLHF
TRBV5-1	TRBJ2-5	14	CASSLERTCETQYF
TRBV6-6	TRBJ2-2	15	CASSQGLAGNGELFF
TRBV2	TRBJ2-3	15	CASSAGRGHTDTQYF
TRBV12-5	TRBJ1-5	14	CASGLGDAVGPQHF
TRBV3-1	TRBJ2-5	13	CASSQGLVETQYF
TRBV24-1	TRBJ2-5	15	CATSDIGSGVETQYF
TRBV15	TRBJ1-3	15	CATSRGGGTGNTIYF
TRBV29-1	TRBJ1-1	13	CSSRGTLNTEAFF
TRBV7-9	TRBJ1-5	16	CASSSDREDSNQPQHF
TRBV5-1	TRBJ2-2	18	CASSLDFTSGAGTGELFF
TRBV10-3	TRBJ2-7	14	CASSYTRTSYEQYF
TRBV7-9	TRBJ1-4	15	CASSPQLKDYEKLFF
TRBV10-1	TRBJ1-1	12	CASIEGNTEAFF